This T cell receptor (beta chain) was profiled in a study of regulatory T cells in long-lasting Graves disease. Findings of the study overall: The work looked only at peripheral blood and did not look at thyroid tissue. Among persistent patients, a larger number of public clonotypes were shared (over 2,500) than among newly diagnosed patients (about 970).

Stated time point: newly diagnosed GD, antithyroid drugs for less than 3 months. Generation of the TCR library employed RNA extracted from PBMCs. For TCR beta, libraries came from iRepertoire HTBI primers and Arm-PCR of CDR3 regions. Each CDR3 protein gets one entry after TCRdb re-called the multiplex PCR reads with MiXCR. In the table there are hundreds of thousands of distinct CDR3 sequences, about 15% of which are singletons. Germline-derived CDR1 and CDR2 are SGHTA and FQGNSA. J was trimmed by 3 bases and V by 5 bases; bases with no gene match: 8. The CDR3 loop spans 15 amino acids. Points on this clonotype: What it recognizes is unknown.

The data also belong to a second study, concerning T cells in Graves' hyperthyroidism and ophthalmopathy. That publication notes: Those with hyperthyroidism were 18 to 65 years old, newly diagnosed, and ill for under 2 months.

The material sequenced was peripheral blood mononuclear cells (PBMCs), taken at new diagnosis, from a patient treated with antithyroid drugs. This TCR derives from a woman in her 30s with Graves disease. The genes are TRBV7-2 and TRBJ2-7; 9 nucleotides match TRBD2. CDR3 sequence reads: CASSGGSGSFYEQYF. The CDR3, as DNA: TGTGCCAGCAGCGGAGGTAGCGGGAGCTTCTACGAGCAGTACTTC.